This T cell receptor (beta chain) was sequenced in a study of blood T cell repertoires in COVID-19. Across the whole study: The United States, Italy and Spain were the sources of the acute and convalescent COVID-19 samples. PBMCs, B-cell-depleted T cells, or T cells were the source of the cDNA or gDNA that made up the material.

As originally analysed: Estimation of nucleated cell counts relied on the amplification of reference gene primers. Method: immunoSEQ multiplex PCR; TCRdb's copy keeps in-frame clones and lacks some. V and J calls and clone size are as listed in that table; D and trimming were resolved from the DNA. Of about 190,000 clones detected, about 84% appear once; the ten largest clones hold roughly 5.1%. The CDR3 spans 14 residues. Looked up from germline, CDR1 is WNHNN and CDR2 is SYGVQD (reference sequence). V was trimmed by 2 bases and J by 2 bases, leaving 7 bases between them. The origin of this receptor is a woman aged 25 to 39 with acute or convalescent COVID-19. The chain links TRBV10-1 to TRBJ2-1, with unresolved D. Sequencing used peripheral blood. For the CDR3, the DNA is TGCGCCAGCAGTGAGATGAGAGCCTACAATGAGCAGTTCTTC. Protein sequence: CASSEMRAYNEQFF.